These T cell receptor beta chains were read from a single sample in a study of response to subunit inactivated influenza vaccine. Each CDR3 protein gets one entry after TCRdb re-called the RT-PCR reads with MiXCR. The table has 590,000 or so distinct CDR3 sequences, 11% to 15% seen once; the top ten hold less than 8.5%. The sample consisted of PBMCs from blood, taken 14 days before vaccination. The receptors shown here come from a man between 50 and 59 years old who received an inactivated influenza vaccine. Both conserved end residues are part of each CDR3. The D gene is left open where the match is weak. Clone size, where shown, is once, few, many, or a class for clones that have expanded.

D gene | J gene | clone size | V gene | CDR3 protein | CDR3 DNA
TRBD1 | TRBJ1-6 | NA | TRBV7-2 | CASSPTTGIYNSPLHF | TGTGCCAGCAGCCCGACGACAGGGATTTATAATTCACCCCTCCACTTT
TRBD1 | TRBJ1-6 | few | TRBV20-1 | CSAEDRAESPLHF | TGCAGTGCCGAAGACAGGGCGGAATCACCCCTCCACTTT
NA | TRBJ1-4 | NA | TRBV15 | CATSRDVATNEKLFF | TGTGCCACAAGCCGGGACGTTGCAACTAATGAAAAACTGTTTTTT
TRBD1 | TRBJ2-7 | few | TRBV27 | CASSPRTGGREQYF | TGTGCCAGCAGTCCCCGGACAGGGGGCAGGGAGCAGTACTTC
TRBD2 | TRBJ2-1 | once | TRBV6-1 | CASSAIAGGSNEQFF | TGTGCCAGCAGTGCAATAGCGGGGGGGTCAAATGAGCAGTTCTTC
TRBD2 | TRBJ2-3 | once | TRBV18 | CASSPTLLAGRSTDTQYF | TGTGCCAGCTCACCTACTTTACTAGCGGGGAGAAGCACAGATACGCAGTATTTT
NA | TRBJ1-6 | NA | TRBV20-1 | CSARVYSSCYNSPLHF | TGCAGTGCTAGAGTTTATTCGAGCTGCTATAATTCACCCCTCCACTTT
TRBD2 | TRBJ2-1 | few | TRBV6-6 | CASSSRAGSEQFF | TGTGCCAGCAGTTCACGAGCGGGAAGTGAGCAGTTCTTC
TRBD2 | TRBJ2-1 | NA | TRBV5-1 | CASSLLAGEVNEQFF | TGCGCCAGCAGCTTACTAGCGGGAGAAGTCAATGAGCAGTTCTTC
NA | TRBJ1-3 | NA | TRBV12-3/TRBV12-4 | CASNTRESGNTIYF | TGTGCCAGCAACACCCGGGAGTCCGGAAACACCATATATTTT
NA | TRBJ1-6 | NA | TRBV3-1 | CASSQDSRQALHF | TGTGCCAGCAGCCAAGATTCTCGACAGGCCCTCCACTTT
TRBD1 | TRBJ1-1 | many | TRBV5-1 | CASSWDRAGTEAFF | TGCGCCAGCAGCTGGGACAGGGCTGGCACTGAAGCTTTCTTT
TRBD1 | TRBJ1-1 | few | TRBV7-2 | CASSRTGALMNTEAFF | TGTGCCAGCAGCAGGACAGGAGCACTCATGAACACTGAAGCTTTCTTT
NA | TRBJ1-3 | NA | TRBV5-5 | CASSLRTELSGNTIYF | TGTGCCAGCAGCTTAAGGACAGAACTCTCTGGAAACACCATATATTTT
NA | TRBJ2-2 | few | TRBV2 | CASKREATGELFF | TGTGCCAGCAAAAGGGAGGCCACCGGGGAGCTGTTTTTT
NA | TRBJ1-2 | NA | TRBV7-8 | CASSLTSGRNYGYTF | TGTGCCAGCAGCTTGACGAGCGGTCGTAACTATGGCTACACCTTC
TRBD2 | TRBJ2-1 | few | TRBV20-1 | CSARVRGTSGSNNEQFF | TGCAGTGCTAGAGTACGGGGGACTAGCGGGAGTAACAATGAGCAGTTCTTC
NA | TRBJ2-3 | NA | TRBV11-1 | CASSPLGGGSTDTQYF | TGTGCCAGCAGCCCCCTAGGAGGGGGTAGCACAGATACGCAGTATTTT
TRBD1 | TRBJ1-5 | many | TRBV12-3/TRBV12-4 | CASSPRQGGGNQPQHF | TGTGCCAGCAGTCCCCGACAGGGGGGGGGCAATCAGCCCCAGCATTTT
TRBD2 | TRBJ2-1 | many | TRBV5-1 | CASSLGRGGSGSGRDEQFF | TGCGCCAGCAGCTTGGGCCGGGGGGGTAGCGGGAGTGGAAGGGATGAGCAGTTCTTC
NA | TRBJ2-1 | NA | TRBV7-8 | CASSLSRGLRNEQFF | TGTGCCAGCAGCTTATCACGGGGGCTACGGAATGAGCAGTTCTTC
TRBD1 | TRBJ1-2 | NA | TRBV24-1 | CATSDGQGNYGYTF | TGTGCCACCAGTGATGGACAGGGGAACTATGGCTACACCTTC
NA | TRBJ2-5 | NA | TRBV7-9 | CASSILGRRREETQYF | TGTGCCAGCAGCATCCTCGGACGGAGAAGGGAAGAGACCCAGTACTTC
TRBD1 | TRBJ2-7 | few | TRBV28 | CASSLYSTGTGGDEQYF | TGTGCCAGCAGTTTATATAGTACCGGGACAGGGGGCGACGAGCAGTACTTC
TRBD2 | TRBJ2-7 | NA | TRBV5-1 | CASRPSGSNEQYF | TGCGCCAGCAGGCCCAGCGGGAGTAACGAGCAGTACTTC
NA | TRBJ2-5 | once | TRBV4-3 | CASSQLTRQETQYF | TGCGCCAGCAGCCAATTGACCAGACAAGAGACCCAGTACTTC
TRBD1 | TRBJ1-2 | NA | TRBV2 | CASSRTGGLDGYTF | TGTGCCAGCAGCCGGACAGGGGGTTTAGATGGCTACACCTTC
TRBD2 | TRBJ2-7 | few | TRBV20-1 | CSARKPSGRVGEQYF | TGCAGTGCTAGAAAACCCAGCGGGAGGGTTGGCGAGCAGTACTTC
NA | TRBJ2-1 | few | TRBV27 | CASSPMGGYNEQFF | TGTGCCAGCAGTCCTATGGGGGGATACAATGAGCAGTTCTTC
NA | TRBJ1-1 | NA | TRBV30 | CAWTGRVRGTEAFF | TGTGCCTGGACCGGGAGGGTCAGGGGTACTGAAGCTTTCTTT
NA | TRBJ1-1 | NA | TRBV10-3 | CAISEMGPMNTEAFF | TGTGCCATCAGTGAGATGGGGCCCATGAACACTGAAGCTTTCTTT
NA | TRBJ1-1 | few | TRBV12-3/TRBV12-4 | CASSLTSGFHTEAFF | TGTGCCAGCAGTTTAACGTCAGGGTTTCACACTGAAGCTTTCTTT
NA | TRBJ2-2 | few | TRBV10-3 | CAISAGTRNTGELFF | TGTGCCATCAGTGCCGGGACAAGGAACACCGGGGAGCTGTTTTTT
TRBD2 | TRBJ2-7 | NA | TRBV10-3 | CAISEKGTSGAFSYEQYF | TGTGCCATCAGTGAAAAAGGGACTAGCGGGGCTTTCTCCTACGAGCAGTACTTC
NA | TRBJ2-7 | many | TRBV18 | CASSTLDAYEQYF | TGTGCCAGCTCAACTCTAGACGCATACGAGCAGTACTTC
NA | TRBJ2-1 | many | TRBV20-1 | CSATLALYNEQFF | TGCAGTGCTACTCTAGCGCTTTACAATGAGCAGTTCTTC
NA | TRBJ1-1 | few | TRBV6-5 | CASSYARIYMNTEAFF | TGTGCCAGCAGTTACGCCAGGATATATATGAACACTGAAGCTTTCTTT
NA | TRBJ2-7 | few | TRBV12-3/TRBV12-4 | CASGGPGTEQYF | TGTGCCAGTGGTGGCCCGGGGACCGAGCAGTACTTC
NA | TRBJ1-4 | NA | TRBV27 | CASSIGTDEKLFF | TGTGCCAGCAGTATAGGGACGGATGAAAAACTGTTTTTT
TRBD2 | TRBJ2-4 | NA | TRBV23-1 | CASSHSCPWTSGSKNIQYF | TGCGCCAGCAGTCACTCCTGTCCGTGGACTAGCGGTTCCAAAAACATTCAGTACTTC
TRBD2 | TRBJ2-1 | NA | TRBV20-1 | CSGERTSYFNEQFF | TGCAGTGGGGAACGGACTAGCTATTTTAATGAGCAGTTCTTC
TRBD1 | TRBJ1-1 | many | TRBV6-2/TRBV6-3 | CAVHQGAGAFF | TGTGCCGTTCATCAGGGGGCCGGGGCTTTCTTT
NA | TRBJ2-1 | few | TRBV6-5 | CASSYSIGQSYNEQFF | TGTGCCAGCAGTTACTCGATCGGACAGTCCTACAATGAGCAGTTCTTC
TRBD1 | TRBJ2-1 | few | TRBV6-2/TRBV6-3 | CASTGTGSRNEQFF | TGTGCCAGCACGGGGACAGGCAGCCGGAATGAGCAGTTCTTC
TRBD1 | TRBJ2-3 | few | TRBV20-1 | CSALSFSTGEAVYLADTQYF | TGCAGTGCTCTCTCTTTTTCGACAGGGGAGGCTGTTTACCTGGCAGATACGCAGTATTTT
NA | TRBJ2-2 | few | TRBV7-8 | CASSLTSSNTGELFF | TGTGCCAGCAGCTTAACTAGTTCGAACACCGGGGAGCTGTTTTTT
TRBD1 | TRBJ2-5 | many | TRBV11-2 | CASSSGTGEETQYF | TGTGCCAGCAGCTCCGGGACAGGGGAAGAGACCCAGTACTTC
NA | TRBJ1-1 | NA | TRBV12-5 | CASGSGGPEAFF | TGTGCTAGTGGTTCCGGGGGCCCTGAAGCTTTCTTT
TRBD2 | TRBJ2-1 | few | TRBV6-4 | CASSAGTLAGGPNEQFF | TGTGCCAGCAGTGCCGGGACACTAGCGGGAGGGCCGAATGAGCAGTTCTTC
TRBD1 | TRBJ1-6 | NA | TRBV27 | CASRAGTGNNSPLHF | TGTGCCAGCAGAGCCGGGACAGGGAATAATTCACCCCTCCACTTT